This TCR beta chain stems from a study of cytomegalovirus exposure and HLA in healthy donors. After removal of 0 bases from V and 4 bases from J, the junction contained 8 bases not matched to a gene. The V gene's germline CDR1 is SGDLS and CDR2 YYNGEE. This CDR3 region has 16 residues. With respect to this clone: Its target is unknown.

PCR primers comprised 60 Vbeta and 13 Jbeta primers. Per the original data handling: A later analysis tallied 75 million to 80 million unique TCR beta chains, about 12 million of them shared. Sequencing was performed with immunoSEQ multiplex PCR; in TCRdb, only in-frame clones are kept and a portion is missing. That table gives V, J and clone size, and the DNA gave D and trimming. The table lists 95,000 to 150,000 clones, around 81% of them singletons. Whole-study results and caveats: It was shown in a later analysis that HLA-associated TCR beta chains were more clonally expanded than other, equally common chains.

The source of this sequence is a woman aged 40 to 50 in good health and CMV-seronegative. The chain uses TRBV9 and TRBJ2-3; 7 bases line up with TRBD2. Sequences were obtained from PBMCs. This CDR3 reads CASSVESQRGADTQYF. The DNA of the CDR3 is TGTGCCAGCAGCGTAGAGTCTCAGCGGGGAGCAGATACGCAGTATTTT.